A selection of T cell receptor beta chains follows, all from one sample in a study of beta chain features in type 1 diabetes. Using immunoSEQ multiplex PCR, the repertoire was profiled, and TCRdb retains in-frame clones only, with some absent. The sample contains more than 250,000 clones, roughly 20% of which appear only once. Sequenced material: naive CD4+ T cells from blood. Receptor source: a woman aged 40-49 years with type 1 diabetes. Both conserved end residues are trimmed from each CDR3. The order of the fields is CDR3 protein, V gene, J gene.

CDR3aa: ASSPRTSLEVTDTQY; v_gene: TRBV4-2; j_gene: TRBJ2-3
CDR3aa: ASSSPGQGPSSYNEQF; v_gene: TRBV7-2; j_gene: TRBJ2-1
CDR3aa: ASSRFQGPNQPQH; v_gene: TRBV9; j_gene: TRBJ1-5
CDR3aa: ASSPVRGAETQY; v_gene: TRBV18; j_gene: TRBJ2-5
CDR3aa: AWSNGGGNQPQH; v_gene: TRBV30; j_gene: TRBJ1-5
CDR3aa: SVRRADTQY; v_gene: TRBV29-1; j_gene: TRBJ2-3
CDR3aa: ASSFLGLTGTEAF; v_gene: TRBV7-2; j_gene: TRBJ1-1
CDR3aa: ATSRGDRVGNQPQH; v_gene: TRBV15; j_gene: TRBJ1-5
CDR3aa: SASESTSQY; v_gene: TRBV20-1; j_gene: TRBJ2-3
CDR3aa: SASSSYEQY; v_gene: TRBV20-1; j_gene: TRBJ2-7
CDR3aa: ASSLEYEQY; v_gene: TRBV28; j_gene: TRBJ2-7
CDR3aa: ASSIDGTGWTGELF; v_gene: TRBV19; j_gene: TRBJ2-2
CDR3aa: ASSLAGAGDTQY; v_gene: TRBV7-3; j_gene: TRBJ2-3
CDR3aa: ASSLPLAGASGELF; v_gene: TRBV5-1; j_gene: TRBJ2-2
CDR3aa: ASSAWTGVNTGELF; v_gene: TRBV9; j_gene: TRBJ2-2
CDR3aa: ASSSPGQGRNTEAF; v_gene: TRBV5-4; j_gene: TRBJ1-1
CDR3aa: ASSRTGFEPQH; v_gene: TRBV18; j_gene: TRBJ1-5
CDR3aa: ASVSYNEQF; v_gene: TRBV28; j_gene: TRBJ2-1
CDR3aa: ASNSPKGRGD; v_gene: TRBV28; j_gene: TRBJ1-6
CDR3aa: ASSQGKTGWSEQY; v_gene: TRBV4-2; j_gene: TRBJ2-7
CDR3aa: ASSTIERNTEAF; v_gene: TRBV2; j_gene: TRBJ1-1
CDR3aa: ASSVGAGPLQGASETQY; v_gene: TRBV9; j_gene: TRBJ2-5
CDR3aa: ASSLEGLGSNEQF; v_gene: TRBV11-2; j_gene: TRBJ2-1
CDR3aa: ASSQGGGNQETQY; v_gene: TRBV4-2; j_gene: TRBJ2-5
CDR3aa: ASSSPPRHQETQY; v_gene: TRBV7-9; j_gene: TRBJ2-5
CDR3aa: ASTLDRDYGYT; v_gene: TRBV2; j_gene: TRBJ1-2
CDR3aa: ASSLAGTGYT; v_gene: TRBV28; j_gene: TRBJ1-2
CDR3aa: ASSQEGGYEQY; v_gene: TRBV4-3; j_gene: TRBJ2-7
CDR3aa: AISGGSYEQY; v_gene: TRBV10-3; j_gene: TRBJ2-7
CDR3aa: ASSQEGSGMYTGELF; v_gene: TRBV4-3; j_gene: TRBJ2-2
CDR3aa: ASSYTGTISSYEQY; v_gene: TRBV7-2; j_gene: TRBJ2-7
CDR3aa: ASSPLGYNEQF; v_gene: TRBV9; j_gene: TRBJ2-1
CDR3aa: ASRSSGRSYEQY; v_gene: TRBV28; j_gene: TRBJ2-7
CDR3aa: ASSMGQYSNQPQH; v_gene: TRBV19; j_gene: TRBJ1-5
CDR3aa: AITLGVNTEAF; v_gene: TRBV10-3; j_gene: TRBJ1-1
CDR3aa: ASSFTGQGFNEQY; v_gene: TRBV28; j_gene: TRBJ2-7
CDR3aa: SVETTSVDEQY; v_gene: TRBV29-1; j_gene: TRBJ2-7